This is a list of T cell receptor beta chains from one sample in a study of T cell repertoires in cytomegalovirus infection. Each CDR3 protein gets one entry after TCRdb re-called the reads with MiXCR. The sample lists hundreds of thousands of distinct CDR3 sequences, about 33% seen once, with around a sixth in the top ten. Their recognized antigens are unknown. Sequencing used cultured PBMCs, obtained from culture after CMV antigen stimulation. The source is a human donor in good health (CMV status not recorded). Some clones in this sample may be carry-over from other donors' samples. CDR3s include the opening cysteine and the closing phenylalanine or tryptophan. Each record gives: clone size, D gene, J gene, V gene, CDR3 protein, CDR3 DNA. D genes are given only for firm matches. Clone size is not always given. Where it is, it says once, few, many or a class for expanded clones.

size: NA
D: NA
J: TRBJ2-4
V: TRBV7-2
CDR3: CASSPQAGKNIQYF
DNA: TGTGCCAGCAGCCCCCAGGCAGGGAAAAACATTCAGTACTTC

size: NA
D: NA
J: TRBJ1-1
V: TRBV12-3/TRBV12-4
CDR3: CASNDPKTRGTEAFF
DNA: TGTGCCAGCAACGACCCGAAGACCAGGGGCACTGAAGCTTTCTTT

size: NA
D: TRBD2
J: TRBJ2-3
V: TRBV7-6
CDR3: CASSSGLAPSDTQYF
DNA: TGTGCCAGCAGCTCGGGACTAGCACCGTCAGATACGCAGTATTTT

size: NA
D: TRBD2
J: TRBJ2-4
V: TRBV7-6
CDR3: CASSLVAGVQYF
DNA: TGTGCCAGCAGCTTAGTTGCGGGGGTTCAGTACTTC

size: many
D: NA
J: TRBJ2-1
V: TRBV7-2
CDR3: CASSPREGEQFF
DNA: TGTGCCAGCAGCCCCCGGGAAGGCGAGCAGTTCTTC

size: NA
D: TRBD2
J: TRBJ2-5
V: TRBV3-1
CDR3: CASSQWIGRGKETQYF
DNA: TGTGCCAGCAGCCAATGGATCGGGAGGGGTAAAGAGACCCAGTACTTC

size: NA
D: TRBD1
J: TRBJ2-1
V: TRBV6-5
CDR3: CASSYSISGQGWNEQFF
DNA: TGTGCCAGCAGTTACTCGATTTCGGGACAGGGGTGGAATGAGCAGTTCTTC

size: NA
D: NA
J: TRBJ1-6
V: TRBV12-3/TRBV12-4
CDR3: CASSLVGAGSPLHF
DNA: TGTGCCAGCAGTTTAGTGGGGGCAGGTTCACCCCTCCACTTT

size: few
D: TRBD1
J: TRBJ2-3
V: TRBV7-2
CDR3: CASSSGTGTSTDTQYF
DNA: TGTGCCAGCAGCTCAGGGACAGGAACGAGCACAGATACGCAGTATTTT

size: many
D: NA
J: TRBJ2-1
V: TRBV11-2
CDR3: CASSLASGSRSYNEQFF
DNA: TGTGCCAGCAGCTTAGCCTCGGGCAGCCGCTCCTACAATGAGCAGTTCTTC

size: NA
D: TRBD2
J: TRBJ2-2
V: TRBV5-4
CDR3: CASSLVYKPGLAGDTGELFF
DNA: TGTGCCAGCAGCTTGGTTTACAAACCGGGACTAGCGGGGGACACCGGGGAGCTGTTTTTT

size: many
D: NA
J: TRBJ2-3
V: TRBV7-2
CDR3: CASSRISSGEDTQYF
DNA: TGTGCCAGCAGCCGGATCAGCTCGGGTGAAGATACGCAGTATTTT

size: NA
D: NA
J: TRBJ2-7
V: TRBV7-2
CDR3: CASSLFAGRPASEQYF
DNA: TGTGCCAGCAGCTTATTCGCGGGAAGACCTGCTTCCGAGCAGTACTTC

size: NA
D: TRBD2
J: TRBJ2-7
V: TRBV6-8
CDR3: CATRGAGPSGGRAADEQYF
DNA: TGTGCCACCCGCGGCGCAGGACCTAGCGGTGGGAGGGCCGCCGACGAGCAGTACTTC

size: few
D: NA
J: TRBJ2-5
V: TRBV15
CDR3: CATSPRPGETQYF
DNA: TGTGCCACCAGCCCGCGACCGGGAGAGACCCAGTACTTC

size: NA
D: NA
J: TRBJ1-2
V: TRBV7-6
CDR3: CASSFKGEANYGYTF
DNA: TGTGCCAGCAGCTTTAAGGGGGAAGCTAACTATGGCTACACCTTC

size: NA
D: NA
J: TRBJ2-2
V: TRBV6-1
CDR3: CASSWGTPPYGELFF
DNA: TGTGCCAGCAGTTGGGGGACTCCGCCGTACGGGGAGCTGTTTTTT

size: NA
D: NA
J: TRBJ1-5
V: TRBV7-6
CDR3: CASSSDRFRNQPQHF
DNA: TGTGCCAGCAGCTCGGACAGATTTCGCAATCAGCCCCAGCATTTT

size: many
D: TRBD1
J: TRBJ1-5
V: TRBV4-1
CDR3: CASSHPGQNQPQHF
DNA: TGCGCCAGCAGCCATCCGGGACAGAATCAGCCCCAGCATTTT

size: few
D: TRBD2
J: TRBJ2-1
V: TRBV4-2
CDR3: CASSQDPLLGTSGGDNEQFF
DNA: TGTGCCAGCAGCCAAGATCCCCTCCTCGGGACTAGCGGGGGGGACAATGAGCAGTTCTTC

size: few
D: NA
J: TRBJ1-2
V: TRBV2
CDR3: CASSGTASTF
DNA: TGTGCCAGCAGTGGGACAGCAAGTACCTTC

size: NA
D: NA
J: TRBJ2-3
V: TRBV2
CDR3: CASNDWDTQYF
DNA: TGTGCCAGCAACGATTGGGATACGCAGTATTTT

size: few
D: NA
J: TRBJ2-3
V: TRBV27
CDR3: CASSLSRRGTDTQYF
DNA: TGTGCCAGCAGTTTATCTCGACGGGGAACAGATACGCAGTATTTT

size: NA
D: TRBD2
J: TRBJ2-7
V: TRBV5-4
CDR3: CATSAGGPYEQYF
DNA: TGTGCCACCTCAGCGGGAGGACCCTACGAGCAGTACTTC

size: NA
D: TRBD1
J: TRBJ1-1
V: TRBV19
CDR3: CASSMTGQINTEAFF
DNA: TGTGCCAGTAGTATGACGGGACAGATAAACACTGAAGCTTTCTTT

size: NA
D: NA
J: TRBJ2-7
V: TRBV27
CDR3: CASSPRRQAAPYF
DNA: TGTGCCAGCAGTCCCCGTCGGCAGGCCGCGCCGTACTTC

size: NA
D: NA
J: TRBJ2-7
V: TRBV6-1
CDR3: CASQRRAGSPYEQYF
DNA: TGTGCCAGCCAACGGCGGGCGGGGTCCCCCTACGAGCAGTACTTC

size: NA
D: TRBD2
J: TRBJ2-3
V: TRBV20-1
CDR3: CSARGLAGDDYTQYF
DNA: TGCAGTGCTAGAGGGCTAGCGGGAGATGATTATACGCAGTATTTT

size: few
D: TRBD1
J: TRBJ1-1
V: TRBV12-5
CDR3: CASGPPPQGAGTEAFF
DNA: TGTGCTAGTGGTCCCCCACCACAGGGGGCGGGCACTGAAGCTTTCTTT

size: NA
D: NA
J: TRBJ2-5
V: TRBV6-2/TRBV6-3
CDR3: CASSSRWTQYF
DNA: TGTGCCAGCAGTTCTCGGTGGACCCAGTACTTC

size: NA
D: NA
J: TRBJ1-2
V: TRBV4-1
CDR3: CASSQPFRDRRGYTF
DNA: TGCGCCAGCAGCCAACCCTTCCGGGACCGGCGAGGCTACACCTTC

size: NA
D: NA
J: TRBJ2-7
V: TRBV4-1
CDR3: CASSRGTTSSYEQYF
DNA: TGCGCCAGCAGCCGGGGAACCACGAGCTCCTACGAGCAGTACTTC

size: few
D: NA
J: TRBJ1-1
V: TRBV10-3
CDR3: CAISEVQGNTEAFF
DNA: TGTGCCATCAGTGAAGTCCAGGGGAACACTGAAGCTTTCTTT

size: many
D: TRBD1
J: TRBJ1-2
V: TRBV12-3/TRBV12-4
CDR3: CASSTGQPHTGYTF
DNA: TGTGCCAGCAGTACGGGACAGCCCCACACCGGCTACACCTTC

size: few
D: NA
J: TRBJ2-7
V: TRBV6-1
CDR3: CASNIGYYEQYF
DNA: TGTGCCAGCAATATCGGGTACTACGAGCAGTACTTC

size: many
D: TRBD2
J: TRBJ2-1
V: TRBV7-2
CDR3: CASSSPGTSGYNEQFF
DNA: TGTGCCAGCAGCTCCCCCGGGACTAGCGGCTACAATGAGCAGTTCTTC

size: NA
D: TRBD2
J: TRBJ2-1
V: TRBV20-1
CDR3: CSARDWGGGIDEQFF
DNA: TGCAGTGCTAGAGATTGGGGGGGAGGCATCGATGAGCAGTTCTTC

size: once
D: NA
J: TRBJ1-5
V: TRBV2
CDR3: CASSEQGSYQPQHF
DNA: TGTGCCAGCAGTGAACAGGGTTCGTATCAGCCCCAGCATTTT

size: NA
D: TRBD1
J: TRBJ1-4
V: TRBV20-1
CDR3: CSARSGTGQEKLFF
DNA: TGCAGTGCTAGAAGCGGGACAGGGCAGGAAAAACTGTTTTTT

size: NA
D: TRBD1
J: TRBJ1-5
V: TRBV7-8
CDR3: CASSLGTASGRRPQHF
DNA: TGTGCCAGCAGCTTGGGGACAGCTTCGGGGCGGCGGCCCCAGCATTTT

size: NA
D: NA
J: TRBJ2-1
V: TRBV20-1
CDR3: CSARGRANEQFF
DNA: TGCAGTGCTAGAGGAAGGGCCAATGAGCAGTTCTTC

size: once
D: NA
J: TRBJ1-5
V: TRBV19
CDR3: CASSIGPHRVRSQPQHF
DNA: TGTGCCAGTAGTATAGGCCCCCACAGGGTACGAAGTCAGCCCCAGCATTTT

size: NA
D: NA
J: TRBJ2-4
V: TRBV12-3/TRBV12-4
CDR3: CASSGEIGKNIQYF
DNA: TGTGCCAGCAGTGGGGAGATCGGCAAAAACATTCAGTACTTC